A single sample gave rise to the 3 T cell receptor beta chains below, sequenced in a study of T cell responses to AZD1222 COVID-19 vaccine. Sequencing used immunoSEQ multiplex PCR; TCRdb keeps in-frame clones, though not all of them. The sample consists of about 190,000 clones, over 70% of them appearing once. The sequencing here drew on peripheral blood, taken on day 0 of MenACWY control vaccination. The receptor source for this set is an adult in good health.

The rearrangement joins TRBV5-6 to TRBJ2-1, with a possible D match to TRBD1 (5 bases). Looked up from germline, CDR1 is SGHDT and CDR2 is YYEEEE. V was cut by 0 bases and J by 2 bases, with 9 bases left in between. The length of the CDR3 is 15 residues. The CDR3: CASSLGQLTYNEQFF. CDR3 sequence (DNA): TGTGCCAGCAGCTTGGGACAGTTAACCTACAATGAGCAGTTCTTC.

The CDR3 bases are TGTGCCAGCAGTGATGGGCAGGCCAGCTATGGCTACACCTTC. This sequence encodes CASSDGQASYGYTF. J is TRBJ1-2 and V is TRBV6-1; no clear D gene. CDR1 and CDR2 (germline): MNHNS, SASEGT. The V end was cut by 3 bases, the J end by 4 bases, with 12 bases between. This CDR3 is 14 amino acids long.

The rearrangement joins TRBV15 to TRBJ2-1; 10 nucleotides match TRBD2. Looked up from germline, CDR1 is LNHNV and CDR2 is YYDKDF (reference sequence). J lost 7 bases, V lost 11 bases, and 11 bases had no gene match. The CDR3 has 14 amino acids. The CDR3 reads CAASSGGAGNEQFF. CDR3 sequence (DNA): TGTGCCGCCTCGAGCGGGGGGGCGGGGAATGAGCAGTTCTTC.